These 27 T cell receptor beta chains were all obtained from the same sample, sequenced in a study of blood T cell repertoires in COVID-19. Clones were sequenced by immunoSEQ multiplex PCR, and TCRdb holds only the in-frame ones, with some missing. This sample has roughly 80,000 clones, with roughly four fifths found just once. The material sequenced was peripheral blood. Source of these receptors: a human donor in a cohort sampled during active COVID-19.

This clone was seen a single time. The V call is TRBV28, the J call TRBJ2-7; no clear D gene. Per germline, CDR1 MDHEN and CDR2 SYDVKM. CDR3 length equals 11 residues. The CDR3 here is CAVGFSYEQYF. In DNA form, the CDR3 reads TGTGCGGTCGGGTTCTCCTACGAGCAGTACTTC.

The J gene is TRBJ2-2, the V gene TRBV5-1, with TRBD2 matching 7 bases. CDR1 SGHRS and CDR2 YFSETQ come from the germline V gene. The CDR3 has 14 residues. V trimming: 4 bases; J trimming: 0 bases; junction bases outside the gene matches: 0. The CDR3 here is CASSGGANTGELFF. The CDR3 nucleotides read TGCGCCAGCAGCGGGGGGGCGAACACCGGGGAGCTGTTTTTT. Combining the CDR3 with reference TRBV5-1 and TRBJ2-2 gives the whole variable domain KAGVTQTPRYLIKTRGQQVTLSCSPISGHRSVSWYQQTPGQGLQFLFEYFSETQRNKGNFPGRFSGRQFSNSRSEMNVSTLELGDSALYLCASSGGANTGELFFGEGSRLTVL.

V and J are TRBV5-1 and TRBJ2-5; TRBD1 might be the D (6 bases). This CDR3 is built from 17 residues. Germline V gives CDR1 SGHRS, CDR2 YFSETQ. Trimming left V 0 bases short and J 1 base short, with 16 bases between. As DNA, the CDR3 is TGCGCCAGCAGCTTGGGGGGCCAGGTAGGGGGCCAAGAGACCCAGTACTTC. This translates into CASSLGGQVGGQETQYF.

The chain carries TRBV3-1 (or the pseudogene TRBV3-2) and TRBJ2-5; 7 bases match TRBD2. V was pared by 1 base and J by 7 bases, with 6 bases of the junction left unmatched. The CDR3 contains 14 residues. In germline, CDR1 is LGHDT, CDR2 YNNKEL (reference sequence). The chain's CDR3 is CASSQVPGRVTQYF. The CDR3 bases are TGTGCCAGCAGCCAAGTGCCAGGGAGGGTGACCCAGTACTTC.

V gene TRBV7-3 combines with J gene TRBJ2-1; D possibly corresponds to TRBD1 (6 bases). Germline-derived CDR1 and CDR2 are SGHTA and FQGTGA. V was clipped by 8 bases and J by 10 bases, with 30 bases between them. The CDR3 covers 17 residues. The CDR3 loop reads CASSPQPGTTRGGEQFF. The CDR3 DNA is TGTGCCAGCTCCCCGCAGCCCGGGACAACGAGGGGTGGGGAGCAGTTCTTC.

CDR3 loop: CASSSTSGVSQETQYF. CDR3 bases: TGCGCCAGCAGCTCAACTAGCGGGGTATCCCAAGAGACCCAGTACTTC. V usage is TRBV5-1 and J usage is TRBJ2-5, with 10 bases aligning to TRBD2. Germline lookup yields CDR1 SGHRS and CDR2 YFSETQ. The trim removed 3 bases at V and 1 base at J, leaving 6 bases unmatched. CDR3 length: 16 amino acids.

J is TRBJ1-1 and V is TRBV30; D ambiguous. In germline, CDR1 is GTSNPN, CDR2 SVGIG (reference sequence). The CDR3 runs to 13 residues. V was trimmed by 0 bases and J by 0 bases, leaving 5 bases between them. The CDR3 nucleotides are TGTGCCTGGAGTGTACTGTTGAACACTGAAGCTTTCTTT. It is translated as CAWSVLLNTEAFF. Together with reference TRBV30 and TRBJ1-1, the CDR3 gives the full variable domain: SQTIHQWPATLVQPVGSPLSLECTVEGTSNPNLYWYRQAAGRGLQLLFYSVGIGQISSEVPQNLSASRPQDRQFILSSKKLLLSDSGFYLCAWSVLLNTEAFFGQGTRLTVV.

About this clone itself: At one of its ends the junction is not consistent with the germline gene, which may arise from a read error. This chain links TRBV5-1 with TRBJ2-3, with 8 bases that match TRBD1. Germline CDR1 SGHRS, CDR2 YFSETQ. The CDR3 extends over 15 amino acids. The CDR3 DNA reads TGCGCCACCAGCCTTGGACAGGGAGACCGGGATACGCAGTATTTT. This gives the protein CATSLGQGDRDTQYF.

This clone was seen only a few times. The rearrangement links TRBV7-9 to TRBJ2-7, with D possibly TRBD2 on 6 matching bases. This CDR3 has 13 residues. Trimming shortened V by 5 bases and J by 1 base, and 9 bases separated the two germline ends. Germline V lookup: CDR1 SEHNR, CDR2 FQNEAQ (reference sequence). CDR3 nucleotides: TGTGCCAGCAGCGACGGGAGTTCCTACGAGCAGTACTTC. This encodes CASSDGSSYEQYF.

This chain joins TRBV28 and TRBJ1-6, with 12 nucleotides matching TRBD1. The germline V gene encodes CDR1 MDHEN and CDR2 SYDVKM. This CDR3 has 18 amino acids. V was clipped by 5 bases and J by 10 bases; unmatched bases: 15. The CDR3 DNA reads TGTGCCAGCAGTCCCCCGGGACAGGGGGCCTCTTGGAGGTCACCCCTCCACTTT. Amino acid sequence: CASSPPGQGASWRSPLHF.

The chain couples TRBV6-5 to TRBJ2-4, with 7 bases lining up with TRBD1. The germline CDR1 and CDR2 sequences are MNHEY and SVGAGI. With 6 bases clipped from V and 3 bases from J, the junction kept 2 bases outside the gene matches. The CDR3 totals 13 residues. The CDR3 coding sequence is TGTGCCAGCAGGACAGGGCTCAAAAACATTCAGTACTTC. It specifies CASRTGLKNIQYF.

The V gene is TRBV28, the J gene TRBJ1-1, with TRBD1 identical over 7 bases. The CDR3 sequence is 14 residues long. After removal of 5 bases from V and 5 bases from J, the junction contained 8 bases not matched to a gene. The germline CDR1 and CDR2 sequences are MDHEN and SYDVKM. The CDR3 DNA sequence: TGTGCCAGCAGTCGACGGGACAGTCGGACTGAAGCTTTCTTT. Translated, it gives CASSRRDSRTEAFF. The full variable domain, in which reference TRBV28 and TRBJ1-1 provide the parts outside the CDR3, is DVKVTQSSRYLVKRTGEKVFLECVQDMDHENMFWYRQDPGLGLRLIYFSYDVKMKEKGDIPEGYSVSREKKERFSLILESASTNQTSMYLCASSRRDSRTEAFFGQGTRLTVV.

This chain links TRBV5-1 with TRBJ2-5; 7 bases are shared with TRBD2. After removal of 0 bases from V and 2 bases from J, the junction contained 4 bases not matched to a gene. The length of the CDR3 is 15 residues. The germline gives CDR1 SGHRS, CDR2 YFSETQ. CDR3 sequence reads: CASSLAGSGQETQYF. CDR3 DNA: TGCGCCAGCAGCTTGGCAGGTAGCGGGCAAGAGACCCAGTACTTC.

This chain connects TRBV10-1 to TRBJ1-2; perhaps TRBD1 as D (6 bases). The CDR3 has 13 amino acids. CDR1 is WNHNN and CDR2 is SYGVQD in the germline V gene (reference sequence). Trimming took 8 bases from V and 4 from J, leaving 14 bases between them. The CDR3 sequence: CASSPGGGYGYTF. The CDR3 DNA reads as TGCGCCAGCTCGCCGGGGGGCGGCTATGGCTACACCTTC.

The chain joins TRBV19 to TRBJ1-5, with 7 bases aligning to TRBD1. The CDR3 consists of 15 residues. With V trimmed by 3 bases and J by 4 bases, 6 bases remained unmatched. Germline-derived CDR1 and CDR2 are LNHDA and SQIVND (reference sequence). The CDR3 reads CASSIEATGNQPQHF. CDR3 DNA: TGTGCCAGTAGTATCGAGGCGACAGGGAATCAGCCCCAGCATTTT. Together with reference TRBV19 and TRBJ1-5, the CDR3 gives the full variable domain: DGGITQSPKYLFRKEGQNVTLSCEQNLNHDAMYWYRQDPGQGLRLIYYSQIVNDFQKGDIAEGYSVSREKKESFPLTVTSAQKNPTAFYLCASSIEATGNQPQHFGDGTRLSIL.

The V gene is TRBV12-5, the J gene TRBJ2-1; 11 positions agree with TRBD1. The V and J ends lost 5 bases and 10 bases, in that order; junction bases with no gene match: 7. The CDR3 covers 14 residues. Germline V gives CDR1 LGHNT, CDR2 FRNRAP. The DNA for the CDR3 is TGTGCTAGTGGTCCGGGGACAGGGGGGCGCGAGCAGTTCTTC. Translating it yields CASGPGTGGREQFF.

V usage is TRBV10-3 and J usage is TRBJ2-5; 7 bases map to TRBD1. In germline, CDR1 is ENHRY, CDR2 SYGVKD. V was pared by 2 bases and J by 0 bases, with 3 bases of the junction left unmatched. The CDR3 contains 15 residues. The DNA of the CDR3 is TGTGCCATCAGTGAGGGCAGGGGGTACCAAGAGACCCAGTACTTC. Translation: CAISEGRGYQETQYF.

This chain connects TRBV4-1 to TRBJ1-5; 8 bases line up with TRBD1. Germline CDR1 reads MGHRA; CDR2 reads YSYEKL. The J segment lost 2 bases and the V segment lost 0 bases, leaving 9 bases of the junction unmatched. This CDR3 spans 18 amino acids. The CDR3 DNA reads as TGCGCCAGCAGCCAAGATCGAGGACAGGGCTTAGGCAATCAGCCCCAGCATTTT. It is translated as CASSQDRGQGLGNQPQHF.

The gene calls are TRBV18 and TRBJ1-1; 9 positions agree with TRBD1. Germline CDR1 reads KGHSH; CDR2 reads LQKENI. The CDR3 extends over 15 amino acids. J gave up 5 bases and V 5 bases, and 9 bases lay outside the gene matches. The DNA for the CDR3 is TGTGCCAGCTCAAACAGACAGGGGGACGGAACTGAAGCTTTCTTT. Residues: CASSNRQGDGTEAFF.

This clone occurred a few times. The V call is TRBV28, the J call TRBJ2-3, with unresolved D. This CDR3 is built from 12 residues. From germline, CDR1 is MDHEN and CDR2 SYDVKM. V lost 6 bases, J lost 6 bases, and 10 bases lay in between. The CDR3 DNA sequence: TGTGCCAGCAGCCCCGCTGCGGATACGCAGTATTTT. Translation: CASSPAADTQYF.

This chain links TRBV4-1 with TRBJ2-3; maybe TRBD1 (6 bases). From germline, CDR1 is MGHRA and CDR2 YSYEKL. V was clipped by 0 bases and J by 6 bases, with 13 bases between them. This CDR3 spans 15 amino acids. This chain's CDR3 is CASSQENSRGDTQYF. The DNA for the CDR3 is TGCGCCAGCAGCCAAGAGAATTCCAGGGGTGATACGCAGTATTTT.

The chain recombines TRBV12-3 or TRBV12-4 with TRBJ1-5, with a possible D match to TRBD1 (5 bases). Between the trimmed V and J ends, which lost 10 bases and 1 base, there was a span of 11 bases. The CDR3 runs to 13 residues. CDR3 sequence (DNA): TGTGCCAACGGGGGGGGGAGCAATCAGCCCCAGCATTTT. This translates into CANGGGSNQPQHF.

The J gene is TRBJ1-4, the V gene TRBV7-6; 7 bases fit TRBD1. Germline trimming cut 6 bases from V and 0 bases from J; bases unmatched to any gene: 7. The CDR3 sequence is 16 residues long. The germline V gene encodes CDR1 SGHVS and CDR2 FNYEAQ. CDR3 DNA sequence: TGTGCCAGCAGTTTTACGACAGGGACAACTAATGAAAAACTGTTTTTT. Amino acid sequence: CASSFTTGTTNEKLFF.

In nucleotides, the CDR3 is TGTGCCAGTACCCTCAGCGGGGGGTACAATGAGCAGTTCTTC. It yields the protein CASTLSGGYNEQFF. The rearrangement joins TRBV19 to TRBJ2-1, with 9 bases aligning to TRBD2. The trim removed 7 bases at V and 4 bases at J, leaving 5 bases unmatched. The CDR3 totals 14 residues. Per the germline V gene, CDR1 is LNHDA and CDR2 is SQIVND (reference sequence).

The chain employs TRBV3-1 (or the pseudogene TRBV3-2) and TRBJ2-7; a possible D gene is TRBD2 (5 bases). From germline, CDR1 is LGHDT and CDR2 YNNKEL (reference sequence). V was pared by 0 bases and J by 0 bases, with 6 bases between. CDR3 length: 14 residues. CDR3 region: CASSQDSVSYEQYF. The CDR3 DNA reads TGTGCCAGCAGCCAAGATAGCGTCTCCTACGAGCAGTACTTC.

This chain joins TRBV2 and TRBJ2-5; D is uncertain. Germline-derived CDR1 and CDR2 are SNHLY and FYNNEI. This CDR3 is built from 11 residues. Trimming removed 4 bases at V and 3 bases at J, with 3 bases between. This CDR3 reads CASSAKETQYF. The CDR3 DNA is TGTGCCAGCAGTGCCAAAGAGACCCAGTACTTC.

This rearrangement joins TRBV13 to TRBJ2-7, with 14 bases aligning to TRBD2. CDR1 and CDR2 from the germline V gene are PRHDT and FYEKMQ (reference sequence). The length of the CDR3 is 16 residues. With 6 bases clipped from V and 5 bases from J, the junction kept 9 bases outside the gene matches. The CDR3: CASSSPTSGRAHEQYF. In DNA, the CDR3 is TGTGCCAGCAGTTCCCCGACTAGCGGGAGGGCCCACGAGCAGTACTTC. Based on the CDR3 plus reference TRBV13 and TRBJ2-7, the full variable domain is AAGVIQSPRHLIKEKRETATLKCYPIPRHDTVYWYQQGPGQDPQFLISFYEKMQSDKGSIPDRFSAQQFSDYHSELNMSSLELGDSALYFCASSSPTSGRAHEQYFGPGTRLTVT.